This T cell receptor beta chain was profiled in a study of blood T cells in healthy people across ages. Study-wide results and limits: Diversity estimates from one million T cells were considered underestimates. Among T cells, TCR beta diversity per million cells dropped roughly linearly as age rose. Since the PBMCs were unsorted, naive and antigen-experienced cells could not be conclusively compared.

The CDR3 consists of 17 residues. The ends lost 5 bases at V and 3 bases at J; junction bases unmatched: 10. The germline V gene encodes CDR1 SEHNR and CDR2 FQNEAQ (reference sequence). In the case of this clonotype: Antigen: not known.

With a J-beta primer mix and a sample-barcoded 5' primer, a second PCR ran about 7 to 11 cycles. TCRdb processed the 5' RACE reads anew with MiXCR; each CDR3 protein has one entry. This sample has about 1.8 million distinct CDR3 sequences, with about 50% found just once. Each sample gave at least 7 million isolated PBMCs. The sample consisted of blood. The genes are TRBV7-9 and TRBJ1-5; 10 nucleotides agree with TRBD1. This TCR was recovered from a middle-aged woman in good health. As DNA, the CDR3 is TGTGCCAGCAGCGTTAGTGGGACAGGGGTCTTCAATCAGCCCCAGCATTTT. Translated: CASSVSGTGVFNQPQHF.